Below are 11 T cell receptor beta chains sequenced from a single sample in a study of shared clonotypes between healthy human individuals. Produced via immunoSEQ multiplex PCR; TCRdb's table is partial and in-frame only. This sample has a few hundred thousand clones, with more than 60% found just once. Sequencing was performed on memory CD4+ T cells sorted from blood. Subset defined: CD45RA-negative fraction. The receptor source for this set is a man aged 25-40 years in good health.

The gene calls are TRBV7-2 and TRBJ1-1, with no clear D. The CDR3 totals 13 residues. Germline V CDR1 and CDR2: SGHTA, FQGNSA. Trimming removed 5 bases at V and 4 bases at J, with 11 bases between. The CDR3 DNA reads TGTGCCAGCAGCCTCCGCGTCGGCACTGAAGCTTTCTTT. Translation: CASSLRVGTEAFF.

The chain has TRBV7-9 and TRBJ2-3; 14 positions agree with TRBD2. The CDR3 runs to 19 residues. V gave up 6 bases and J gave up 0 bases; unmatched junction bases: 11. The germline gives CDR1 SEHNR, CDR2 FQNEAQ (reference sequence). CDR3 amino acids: CASRGSGTSGRASTDTQYF. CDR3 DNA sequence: TGTGCCAGCAGGGGTTCCGGGACTAGCGGGAGAGCTAGCACAGATACGCAGTATTTT. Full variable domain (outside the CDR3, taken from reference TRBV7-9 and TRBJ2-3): DTGVSQNPRHKITKRGQNVTFRCDPISEHNRLYWYRQTLGQGPEFLTYFQNEAQLEKSRLLSDRFSAERPKGSFSTLEIQRTEQGDSAMYLCASRGSGTSGRASTDTQYFGPGTRLTVL.

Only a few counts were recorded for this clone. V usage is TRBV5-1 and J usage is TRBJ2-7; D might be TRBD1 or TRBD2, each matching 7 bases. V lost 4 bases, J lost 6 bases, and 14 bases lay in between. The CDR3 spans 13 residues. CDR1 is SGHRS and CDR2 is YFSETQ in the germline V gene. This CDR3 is CASSQSGGGEQYF. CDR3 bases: TGCGCCAGCAGCCAATCAGGGGGGGGCGAGCAGTACTTC.

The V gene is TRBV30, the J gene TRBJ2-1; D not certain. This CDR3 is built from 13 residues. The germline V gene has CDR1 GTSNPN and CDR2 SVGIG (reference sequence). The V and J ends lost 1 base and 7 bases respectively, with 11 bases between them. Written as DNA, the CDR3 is TGTGCCTGGAGTGGGCAGGTGGGAAATGAGCAGTTCTTC. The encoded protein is CAWSGQVGNEQFF.

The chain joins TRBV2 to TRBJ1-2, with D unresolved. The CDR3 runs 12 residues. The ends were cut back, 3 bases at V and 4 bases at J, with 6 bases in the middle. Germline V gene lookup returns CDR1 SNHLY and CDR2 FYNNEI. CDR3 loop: CASSDRLYGYTF. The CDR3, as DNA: TGTGCCAGCAGTGACAGACTCTATGGCTACACCTTC.

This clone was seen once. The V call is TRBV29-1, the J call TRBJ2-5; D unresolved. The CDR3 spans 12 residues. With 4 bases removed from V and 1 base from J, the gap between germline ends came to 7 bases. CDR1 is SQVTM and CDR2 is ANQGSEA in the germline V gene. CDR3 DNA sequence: TGCAGCGTTGGCTCTAGCCAAGAGACCCAGTACTTC. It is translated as CSVGSSQETQYF.

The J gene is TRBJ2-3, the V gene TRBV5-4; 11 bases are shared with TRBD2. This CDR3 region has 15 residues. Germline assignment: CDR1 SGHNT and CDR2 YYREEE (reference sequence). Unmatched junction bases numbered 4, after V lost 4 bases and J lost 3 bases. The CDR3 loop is CASSRGLAETDTQYF. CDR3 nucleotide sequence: TGTGCCAGCAGCCGGGGACTAGCGGAAACAGATACGCAGTATTTT.

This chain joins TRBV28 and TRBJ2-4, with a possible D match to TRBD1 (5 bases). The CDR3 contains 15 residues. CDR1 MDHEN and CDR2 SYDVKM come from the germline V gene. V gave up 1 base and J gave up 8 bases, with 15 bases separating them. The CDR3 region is CASSLSGSHQDIQYF. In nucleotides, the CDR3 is TGTGCCAGCAGTTTATCAGGGTCCCACCAAGACATTCAGTACTTC. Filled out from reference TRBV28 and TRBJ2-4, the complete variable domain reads DVKVTQSSRYLVKRTGEKVFLECVQDMDHENMFWYRQDPGLGLRLIYFSYDVKMKEKGDIPEGYSVSREKKERFSLILESASTNQTSMYLCASSLSGSHQDIQYFGAGTRLSVL.

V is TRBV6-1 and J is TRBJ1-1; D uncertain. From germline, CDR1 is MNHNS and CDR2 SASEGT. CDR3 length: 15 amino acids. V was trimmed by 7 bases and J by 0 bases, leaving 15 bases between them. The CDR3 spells CASKSSRRLNTEAFF. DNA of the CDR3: TGTGCCAGCAAGTCCTCACGACGGTTGAACACTGAAGCTTTCTTT.

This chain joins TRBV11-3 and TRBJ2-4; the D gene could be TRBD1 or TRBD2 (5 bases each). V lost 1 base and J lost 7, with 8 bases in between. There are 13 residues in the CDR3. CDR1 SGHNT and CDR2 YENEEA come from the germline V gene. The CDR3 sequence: CASSLGWGNIQYF. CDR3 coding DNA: TGTGCCAGCAGCTTAGGATGGGGGAACATTCAGTACTTC.

The CDR3 sequence: CASMGLAGGSGELFF. In nucleotides, the CDR3 is TGCGCCAGCATGGGACTAGCGGGAGGCAGCGGGGAGCTGTTTTTT. This sequence joins TRBV5-1 and TRBJ2-2, with TRBD2 identical over 15 bases. CDR1 and CDR2 from the germline V gene are SGHRS and YFSETQ. The CDR3 totals 15 residues. The junction had 4 bases not matched to a gene; V was cut back by 6 bases and J by 7 bases.